The rows below give T cell receptor beta chains drawn from one sample of a study of shared T cell receptors in the human thymus. Assay: immunoSEQ multiplex PCR; the TCRdb copy retains only in-frame clones and omits some. The sample consists of hundreds of thousands of clones, roughly 86% of them appearing once. These sequences were also reported in another study, on human thymus T cells.

Material: thymocytes. The receptor source for this set is a boy under two years old with a congenital heart defect. The CDR3 runs from the conserved cysteine through the conserved F or W. Each record gives: clone size, D gene, V gene, J gene, CDR3 protein, CDR3 DNA. D genes are given only for firm matches. Size values are once, few and many counts, or a class for expanded clones, and some rows have none.

.	.	TRBV13	TRBJ2-7	CASSSNGTYEQYF	TGTGCCAGCAGCTCTAACGGGACCTACGAGCAGTACTTC
.	TRBD1	TRBV28	TRBJ1-3	CASSLPGQGDSGNTIYF	TGTGCCAGCAGTTTACCCGGACAGGGAGACTCTGGAAACACCATATATTTT
.	TRBD1	TRBV13	TRBJ1-4	CASSKGTGKDEKLFF	TGTGCCAGCAGCAAGGGGACAGGGAAAGATGAAAAACTGTTTTTT
.	.	TRBV21-1	TRBJ1-5	CARGTGDVSNQPQHF	TGTGCCAGAGGGACAGGGGACGTTAGCAATCAGCCCCAGCATTTT
.	TRBD1	TRBV6-1	TRBJ2-7	CASSGTGVYGQYF	TGTGCCAGCAGCGGGACAGGGGTTTACGGGCAGTACTTC
once	.	TRBV5-4	TRBJ1-6	CASSSGQSLHF	TGTGCCAGCAGCTCAGGGCAATCCCTCCACTTT
.	.	TRBV18	TRBJ1-1	CASSRFGGLQMNTEAFF	TGTGCCAGCTCACGGTTCGGGGGGCTGCAGATGAACACTGAAGCTTTCTTT
.	TRBD2	TRBV9	TRBJ2-3	CASGPGGANTDTQYF	TGTGCCAGCGGCCCCGGGGGGGCTAACACAGATACGCAGTATTTT
.	TRBD1	TRBV6-1	TRBJ2-5	CASRGDREETQYF	TGTGCCAGCCGAGGCGACAGGGAAGAGACCCAGTACTTC
.	.	TRBV10-1	TRBJ2-1	CASSESYSTEQFF	TGCGCCAGCAGTGAGTCGTACTCCACTGAGCAGTTCTTC
.	.	TRBV11-2	TRBJ2-7	CASSLNPSGEQYF	TGTGCCAGCAGCTTAAACCCCTCGGGGGAGCAGTACTTC
few	TRBD2	TRBV7-8	TRBJ2-1	CASSTVAGSIYNEQFF	TGTGCCAGCAGCACCGTAGCGGGATCCATTTACAATGAGCAGTTCTTC
.	.	TRBV18	TRBJ1-2	CASSPRTETYGYTF	TGTGCCAGCTCACCTAGGACTGAAACCTATGGCTACACCTTC
.	TRBD1	TRBV28	TRBJ2-7	CASNWDRAPHEQYF	TGTGCCAGCAACTGGGACAGGGCCCCTCACGAGCAGTACTTC
once	.	TRBV28	TRBJ2-1	CASSLRLVPDEQFF	TGTGCCAGCAGTTTAAGGCTAGTTCCCGATGAGCAGTTCTTC
.	TRBD1	TRBV28	TRBJ1-5	CASRTGVNQPQHF	TGTGCCAGCAGGACAGGGGTCAATCAGCCCCAGCATTTT
.	.	TRBV9	TRBJ1-5	CASSVAGVGQPQHF	TGTGCCAGCAGCGTAGCAGGGGTGGGCCAGCCCCAGCATTTT
.	.	TRBV5-1	TRBJ2-3	CASSSRTGFTDTQYF	TGCGCCAGCAGCTCCCGCACAGGGTTCACAGATACGCAGTATTTT
.	.	TRBV28	TRBJ1-2	CASSLSGDGYTF	TGTGCCAGCAGTTTATCGGGGGACGGCTACACCTTC
once	TRBD1	TRBV6-5	TRBJ2-2	CASTLRQGWTGELFF	TGTGCCAGCACCCTCCGACAGGGGTGGACCGGGGAGCTGTTTTTT
.	.	TRBV9	TRBJ2-7	CASSATTGRIDEQYF	TGTGCCAGCAGCGCTACGACAGGGAGGATTGATGAGCAGTACTTC
.	TRBD1	TRBV5-5	TRBJ2-7	CASSFWDRSHLIEQYF	TGTGCCAGCAGCTTTTGGGACAGATCCCACCTGATTGAGCAGTACTTC
.	TRBD1	TRBV5-6	TRBJ1-6	CASSPQGGWSPLHF	TGTGCCAGCAGTCCACAGGGGGGTTGGTCACCCCTCCACTTT
once	.	TRBV2	TRBJ2-3	CASSGLFCFTDTQYF	TGTGCCAGCAGCGGTCTCTTTTGTTTTACAGATACGCAGTATTTT
.	.	TRBV6-4	TRBJ1-3	CASSDSSQGISGNTIYF	TGTGCCAGCAGTGACTCGAGTCAGGGAATCTCTGGAAACACCATATATTTT
few	.	TRBV4-3	TRBJ1-1	CASSQFQGTEAFF	TGCGCCAGCAGCCAATTTCAGGGAACTGAAGCTTTCTTT
.	TRBD1	TRBV28	TRBJ1-5	CASSLWGQVTSNQPQHF	TGTGCCAGCAGTTTATGGGGACAGGTAACCAGCAATCAGCCCCAGCATTTT
.	.	TRBV2	TRBJ1-5	CASSEATYNQPQHF	TGTGCCAGCAGTGAAGCTACATACAATCAGCCCCAGCATTTT
.	.	TRBV28	TRBJ2-1	CASSLRVSNEQFF	TGTGCCAGCAGTTTGAGGGTGTCCAATGAGCAGTTCTTC
.	TRBD1	TRBV7-8	TRBJ1-5	CASSPRGQGDQPQHF	TGTGCCAGCAGCCCTCGGGGACAGGGAGATCAGCCCCAGCATTTT
.	TRBD1	TRBV5-1	TRBJ2-7	CASSLIQGTYEQYF	TGCGCCAGCAGCCTGATACAGGGGACCTACGAGCAGTACTTC
.	TRBD1	TRBV19	TRBJ1-5	CASSNSRGYNQPQHF	TGTGCCAGTAGTAACTCCAGGGGGTACAATCAGCCCCAGCATTTT